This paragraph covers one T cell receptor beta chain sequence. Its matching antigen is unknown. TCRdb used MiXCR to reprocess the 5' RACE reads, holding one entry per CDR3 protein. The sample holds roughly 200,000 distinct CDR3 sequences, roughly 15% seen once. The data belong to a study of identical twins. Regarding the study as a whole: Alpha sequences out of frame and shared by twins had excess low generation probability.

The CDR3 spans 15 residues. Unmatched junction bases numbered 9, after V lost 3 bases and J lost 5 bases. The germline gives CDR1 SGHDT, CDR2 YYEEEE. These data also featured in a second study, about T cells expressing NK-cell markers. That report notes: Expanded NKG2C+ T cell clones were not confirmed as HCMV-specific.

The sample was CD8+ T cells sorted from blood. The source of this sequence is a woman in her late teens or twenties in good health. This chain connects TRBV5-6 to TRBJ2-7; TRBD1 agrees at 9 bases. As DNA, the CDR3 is TGTGCCAGCAGCTCCCGGGACAGGGTAGTCCACGAGCAGTACTTC. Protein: CASSSRDRVVHEQYF.